This TCR beta chain was identified in a study of OX40 agonist ivuxolimab in advanced cancers. Assay used: immunoSEQ multiplex PCR; TCRdb lists only in-frame clones, some missing. The table shows some 34,000 clones, with approximately 90% occurring only once. The CDR3 extends over 16 amino acids. The germline V gene encodes CDR1 MNHNS and CDR2 SASEGT. V was cut by 0 bases and J by 1 base, with 12 bases left in between. The sample here was CD4+ or CD8+ T cells sorted from blood, taken in a trial of the OX40 agonist ivuxolimab. V usage is TRBV6-1 and J usage is TRBJ1-1, with D maybe TRBD1 (5 bases). The TCR sequence derives from an adult with an advanced solid tumor such as melanoma, head and neck, liver or kidney cancer. The DNA for the CDR3 is TGTGCCAGCAGTGAAGCTGGCGTCAGGGAGAACACTGAAGCTTTCTTT. This encodes CASSEAGVRENTEAFF.